A single sample is the source of the 22 T cell receptor beta chains below, sequenced in a study of shared clonotypes between healthy human individuals. Here immunoSEQ multiplex PCR was the method, and the copy in TCRdb shows in-frame clones only, minus some. The profile shows approximately 710,000 clones, 90% of them singletons. Sequencing was done on a sample of memory CD8+ T cells from PBMCs. Subset noted: CD45RO+ cells pooled with CCR7-negative TemRA cells. The source is a man younger than 30 in good health. Some clones in this sample may be carry-over from other donors' samples.

This clone showed up just once. The chain has TRBV7-6 and TRBJ2-1; 8 nucleotides match TRBD2. Trimming at V came to 5 bases and at J to 5 bases, leaving 5 bases not matched to a gene. The CDR3 covers 14 residues. Germline V gives CDR1 SGHVS, CDR2 FNYEAQ. Here the CDR3 reads CASSPGGLNNEQFF. DNA for the CDR3: TGTGCCAGCAGCCCGGGGGGGCTAAACAATGAGCAGTTCTTC. Supplemented by reference TRBV7-6 and TRBJ2-1, the full variable domain reads GAGVSQSPRYKVTKRGQDVALRCDPISGHVSLYWYRQALGQGPEFLTYFNYEAQQDKSGLPNDRFSAERPEGSISTLTIQRTEQRDSAMYRCASSPGGLNNEQFFGPGTRLTVL.

The chain couples TRBV12-5 to TRBJ2-2; no definite D call. The CDR3 contains 17 residues. CDR1 and CDR2 from the germline V gene are LGHNT and FRNRAP. V was trimmed by 2 bases and J by 6 bases, leaving 19 bases between them. The CDR3, as DNA: TGTGCTAGTGGTTTGACTAATCACGGTTCAAGACCCGGGGAGCTGTTTTTT. This gives the protein CASGLTNHGSRPGELFF.

This chain joins TRBV28 and TRBJ2-1; TRBD2 agrees at 7 bases. There are 16 residues in the CDR3. CDR1 and CDR2 from the germline V gene are MDHEN and SYDVKM. Trimming took 6 bases from V and 5 from J; bases not matched to a gene: 13. CDR3 loop: CASSPISGISHNEQFF. CDR3 DNA: TGTGCCAGCAGCCCCATCAGCGGGATTTCGCACAATGAGCAGTTCTTC.

As regards this clone: This sample includes further DNA sequences coding for the same CDR3. V is TRBV27 and J is TRBJ2-1, with D perhaps matching TRBD1 or TRBD2 (5 bases each). Trimming stripped 6 bases from V and 4 bases from J, with 10 bases between. The CDR3 consists of 13 residues. CDR1 is MNHEY and CDR2 is SMNVEV in the germline V gene (reference sequence). CDR3 residues: CASSWDRYNEQFF. Here the CDR3 DNA reads TGTGCCAGCAGCTGGGACCGGTACAATGAGCAGTTCTTC.

V is TRBV5-1 and J is TRBJ2-7, with 9 bases lining up with TRBD2. This CDR3 region has 17 residues. Germline CDR1 SGHRS, CDR2 YFSETQ. V trimming: 2 bases; J trimming: 2 bases; junction bases outside the gene matches: 11. This CDR3 is CASSFIGREGLTYEQYF. CDR3 nucleotides: TGCGCCAGCAGCTTTATTGGGCGGGAGGGGCTTACCTACGAGCAGTACTTC.

The chain has TRBV7-9 and TRBJ2-7, with 10 bases fitting TRBD2. The germline gives CDR1 SEHNR, CDR2 FQNEAQ (reference sequence). The CDR3 runs 14 residues. With V trimmed by 4 bases and J by 3 bases, 3 bases remained unmatched. The CDR3: CASSSRTSGYEQYF. The DNA for the CDR3 is TGTGCCAGCAGCTCCCGGACTAGCGGCTACGAGCAGTACTTC.

This chain links TRBV5-6 with TRBJ2-7; the D gene is possibly TRBD2 (5 bases). Germline-derived CDR1 and CDR2 are SGHDT and YYEEEE. The V end was cut by 1 base, the J end by 2 bases, with 13 bases between. The CDR3 contains 15 residues. The CDR3, as DNA: TGTGCCAGCAGCTTGATGAGCGGCTACACCTACGAGCAGTACTTC. Amino acids: CASSLMSGYTYEQYF.

This clone has ten or more counts. The CDR3 sequence is CASSLWDSYEQYF. The DNA of the CDR3 is TGTGCCAGCAGCTTATGGGACTCCTACGAGCAGTACTTC. This rearrangement joins TRBV13 to TRBJ2-7; D gene uncertain. The CDR3 has 13 amino acids. Germline V gene lookup returns CDR1 PRHDT and CDR2 FYEKMQ (reference sequence). V shed 2 bases and J shed 0 bases, with 5 bases lying between them.

This sequence joins TRBV19 and TRBJ2-5, with D possibly TRBD2 on 5 matching bases. V lost 2 bases, J lost 1 base, and 8 bases lay in between. The CDR3 runs 14 residues. Germline values: CDR1 LNHDA, CDR2 SQIVND (reference sequence). CDR3 region: CASSISGIQETQYF. CDR3 nucleotides: TGTGCCAGTAGTATATCCGGGATCCAAGAGACCCAGTACTTC.

This chain connects TRBV27 to TRBJ1-6; no reliable D call. This CDR3 is built from 15 residues. The V end was cut by 3 bases, the J end by 7 bases, with 13 bases between. Per the germline V gene, CDR1 is MNHEY and CDR2 is SMNVEV (reference sequence). This CDR3 reads CASSFSSGANSPLHF. CDR3 nucleotide sequence: TGTGCCAGCAGTTTTTCTTCGGGTGCGAATTCACCCCTCCACTTT.

The chain employs TRBV19 and TRBJ2-1; maybe TRBD1 (5 bases). V lost 4 bases to trimming and J lost 2 bases, with 15 bases between them. Germline lookup yields CDR1 LNHDA and CDR2 SQIVND (reference sequence). CDR3 length: 16 residues. The CDR3 region is CASSRVLGPAYNEQFF. The CDR3 bases are TGTGCCAGTAGTAGGGTACTGGGGCCCGCCTACAATGAGCAGTTCTTC.

The rearrangement links TRBV9 to TRBJ2-1, with D perhaps matching TRBD1 (6 bases). Trimming stripped 3 bases from V and 6 bases from J, with 16 bases between. Germline V gene lookup returns CDR1 SGDLS and CDR2 YYNGEE. The CDR3 spans 15 residues. The CDR3 nucleotides are TGTGCCAGCAGCGCTTGGGGGCCTGCGGCCAATGAGCAGTTCTTC. This codes for CASSAWGPAANEQFF.

The J gene is TRBJ2-5, the V gene TRBV27; D is uncertain. The CDR3 is 13 amino acids. CDR1 is MNHEY, CDR2 SMNVEV, per germline (reference sequence). V shed 6 bases and J shed 5 bases, with 13 bases lying between them. CDR3 coding DNA: TGTGCCAGCAGCCTTCAGTCGGGCGAGACCCAGTACTTC. Its protein is CASSLQSGETQYF.

V is TRBV5-1 and J is TRBJ2-3; 10 bases are shared with TRBD1. The CDR3 is 15 amino acids. The V and J ends lost 4 bases and 1 base, in that order; junction bases with no gene match: 3. Germline assignment: CDR1 SGHRS and CDR2 YFSETQ. The CDR3 DNA is TGCGCCAGCAGCCCAGGGACAGGGGGCACAGATACGCAGTATTTT. This gives the protein CASSPGTGGTDTQYF.

The rearrangement uses TRBV11-2 and TRBJ1-1; D possibly corresponds to TRBD1 (5 bases). Looked up from germline, CDR1 is SGHAT and CDR2 is FQNNGV. The CDR3 runs to 17 residues. V lost 5 bases and J lost 5, with 24 bases in between. CDR3 amino acids: CASSISNGLVGGTEAFF. The CDR3 nucleotides read TGTGCCAGCAGCATTTCAAATGGCTTAGTGGGGGGGACTGAAGCTTTCTTT.

This sequence joins TRBV7-6 and TRBJ1-5; no firm D call. This CDR3 comprises 16 residues. Trimming took off 1 base at V and 3 bases at J, with 13 bases between the two ends. Looked up from germline, CDR1 is SGHVS and CDR2 is FNYEAQ. CDR3 nucleotide sequence: TGTGCCAGCAGCTTAGACCCAGGACGCCTCAATCAGCCCCAGCATTTT. This encodes CASSLDPGRLNQPQHF.

The chain is built from TRBV6-5 and TRBJ1-2; D may be TRBD1 (6 bases). The V gene lost 5 bases and the J gene lost 5 bases, with 18 bases spanning the gap. The germline CDR1 and CDR2 sequences are MNHEY and SVGAGI. The CDR3 is 15 residues long. Here the CDR3 DNA reads TGTGCCAGCAGTCACAGGGAAGGGGTCGCGTATGGCTACACCTTC. It yields the protein CASSHREGVAYGYTF.

V gene TRBV7-9 combines with J gene TRBJ1-5, with 8 bases that match TRBD1. The CDR3 covers 14 residues. V trimming: 5 bases; J trimming: 3 bases; junction bases outside the gene matches: 3. Germline V CDR1 and CDR2: SEHNR, FQNEAQ (reference sequence). CDR3 residues: CASSRTGLNQPQHF. The CDR3 DNA follows: TGTGCCAGCAGCCGGACAGGGCTCAATCAGCCCCAGCATTTT.

The chain joins TRBV5-1 to TRBJ1-1, with D uncertain. This CDR3 has 14 amino acids. V was clipped by 1 base and J by 1 base, with 8 bases between them. Germline loops: CDR1 SGHRS, CDR2 YFSETQ. This CDR3 reads CASSLHVGNTEAFF. DNA of the CDR3: TGCGCCAGCAGCTTGCATGTGGGGAACACTGAAGCTTTCTTT.

This sequence joins TRBV10-3 and TRBJ1-2; unclear D gene. Trimming removed 0 bases at V and 4 bases at J, with 9 bases between. CDR3 length: 14 residues. Germline V CDR1 and CDR2: ENHRY, SYGVKD. CDR3 DNA: TGTGCCATCAGTGAGTCGCCACAGACCTATGGCTACACCTTC. This translates into CAISESPQTYGYTF.

CDR3 sequence (DNA): TGTGCCAGCAGCTCATACGGTCCGGAGAACACTGAAGCTTTCTTT. Amino acids: CASSSYGPENTEAFF. The chain combines TRBV11-2 with TRBJ1-1; D is undetermined. Germline V gene sequence: CDR1 SGHAT, CDR2 FQNNGV. The CDR3 spans 15 residues. V gave up 4 bases and J gave up 1 base, with 13 bases separating them. Supplemented by reference TRBV11-2 and TRBJ1-1, the full variable domain reads EAGVAQSPRYKIIEKRQSVAFWCNPISGHATLYWYQQILGQGPKLLIQFQNNGVVDDSQLPKDRFSAERLKGVDSTLKIQPAKLEDSAVYLCASSSYGPENTEAFFGQGTRLTVV.

In this sample, this clone turned up once. The V call is TRBV29-1, the J call TRBJ2-3; D call uncertain. Germline lookup yields CDR1 SQVTM and CDR2 ANQGSEA. CDR3 size: 12 residues. The V end lost 0 bases, the J end lost 3 bases, and 4 bases lay between the germline ends. CDR3 region: CSVEEWTDTQYF. CDR3 bases: TGCAGCGTTGAAGAGTGGACAGATACGCAGTATTTT.